These T cell receptor beta chains were read from a single sample in a study of T cell responses to AZD1222 COVID-19 vaccine. Measured with immunoSEQ multiplex PCR; TCRdb has only the in-frame clones, and not every one. Of some 120,000 clones in the sample, 86% were seen once. This specimen was peripheral blood, taken 28 days after the second AZD1222 dose. These receptors were collected from an adult who received the AZD1222 COVID-19 vaccine. The conserved cysteine and the conserved F or W are not part of the CDR3 here. Only some rows state a clone size, as once, few, many or a class for expanded clones.

V	J	size	CDR3
TRBV12-5	TRBJ2-1	.	ASSSGAGYNEQF
TRBV6-1	TRBJ1-6	.	ASSEAGTGGAGLH
TRBV20-1	TRBJ1-2	.	SARPGPLVT
TRBV5-4	TRBJ2-1	.	ASLDPDSYNEQF
TRBV6-5	TRBJ2-1	.	ASSPGTRSHNEQF
TRBV30	TRBJ1-5	.	AWTPGQHSNQPQH
TRBV4-3	TRBJ2-1	.	ASSHAGADEQF
TRBV27	TRBJ1-2	.	ASTVGAGYGYT
TRBV7-8	TRBJ2-1	.	ASSLILGGASSYNEQF
TRBV5-1	TRBJ2-7	few	ASDLYPGQSYEQY
TRBV28	TRBJ2-4	.	ASRRMAKNIQY
TRBV9	TRBJ1-2	.	ASSRGGGYT
TRBV7-3	TRBJ2-3	.	ASSLRPGDTQY
TRBV11-2	TRBJ1-2	.	ASSAKGHRSDGYT
TRBV19	TRBJ1-5	.	ASAPGRESNQPQH
TRBV4-3	TRBJ2-1	.	ASSLFLALNEQF
TRBV6-1	TRBJ1-2	.	ASSLEGRGLYGYT
TRBV6-5	TRBJ1-1	.	ASSYRTGGITEAF
TRBV18	TRBJ2-5	.	ASSPGQGQETQY
TRBV5-1	TRBJ1-1	.	ASSWDGATEAF
TRBV3-1/TRBV3-2	TRBJ2-1	.	ASSQRGNTYNEQF
TRBV5-1	TRBJ1-2	once	ASSTNSYGYT
TRBV7-9	TRBJ2-3	.	ASSLVKGNTDTQY
TRBV6-5	TRBJ1-1	.	ASSYGGTEAF
TRBV7-9	TRBJ2-5	.	ASSIGTGYGTQY
TRBV6-5	TRBJ2-3	.	ASSLSGGAADTQY
TRBV27	TRBJ1-5	.	ASSPLDRGNQPQH
TRBV4-1	TRBJ2-4	once	ASSLYPGGGNIQY
TRBV19	TRBJ1-1	once	ASSLQLGQGAF
TRBV14	TRBJ2-5	.	ASSQGLTTQETQY
TRBV5-1	TRBJ2-1	.	ASSSDGSSYNEQF
TRBV7-9	TRBJ1-1	.	ASSLARGPAEAF
TRBV10-2	TRBJ1-1	.	ASVSITSMNTEAF
TRBV7-9	TRBJ1-3	.	AAGGQGSGNTIY
TRBV10-2	TRBJ1-2	.	ASSFQGYGYT
TRBV24-1	TRBJ1-5	.	ATSNRGTQPQH
TRBV6-4	TRBJ1-6	.	AGRDRNNSPLH
TRBV3-1/TRBV3-2	TRBJ2-5	.	ASSQDLARASAARETQY
TRBV12-5	TRBJ1-1	.	ASLEGSNTEAF
TRBV5-1	TRBJ1-2	.	ASSLAGGGRYGYT
TRBV6-5	TRBJ1-1	.	ASSPYRNKNTEAF
TRBV10-3	TRBJ2-3	once	AIKDARASTDTQY
TRBV5-1	TRBJ2-1	.	ASSWTGSLRF
TRBV3-1/TRBV3-2	TRBJ1-3	.	ASSPRGGQGWNTIY
TRBV19	TRBJ2-5	.	ASSSGTGGVETQY
TRBV12-3/TRBV12-4	TRBJ1-2	.	ASSTQGNYGYT
TRBV5-5	TRBJ2-3	.	ASSSAPGQGTDTQY
TRBV6-2/TRBV6-3	TRBJ2-7	.	ASSYGGEQY